Listed below are T cell receptor beta chains from one sample, sequenced in a study of circulating and synovial CD4+ cells in juvenile arthritis. Sequencing used immunoSEQ multiplex PCR; TCRdb keeps in-frame clones, though not all of them. Found here are tens of thousands of clones, around 96% of them singletons; the top ten hold around 0.7%. Sequenced input: CD4+ T cells from blood. The receptors shown here come from a human donor with juvenile idiopathic arthritis. Each CDR3 is given with its conserved first and last residue. D genes are given only for firm matches. Clone size appears in some rows only: once, few, many, or a class for an expanded clone.

TRBJ2-1,TRBV9,.,TRBD2,TGTGCCAGCAGCGTAGGGGGCGGGGGATCCTACAATGAGCAGTTCTTC,CASSVGGGGSYNEQFF
TRBJ2-7,TRBV6-1,.,.,TGTGCCAGCAGTGACGGGAGATCCTACGAGCAGTACTTC,CASSDGRSYEQYF
TRBJ2-3,TRBV10-3,.,.,TGTGCCATCAGCACATCAGATACGCAGTATTTT,CAISTSDTQYF
TRBJ1-2,TRBV9,.,TRBD1,TGTGCCAGCAGCGCTGAAAAGAGACAGGGACACTATGGCTACACCTTC,CASSAEKRQGHYGYTF
TRBJ2-1,TRBV5-1,.,TRBD2,TGCGCCAGCAGCGTGAGCGGGGGCACGGGGAATGAGCAGTTCTTC,CASSVSGGTGNEQFF
TRBJ2-5,TRBV2,.,TRBD2,TGTGCCAGTCCCCGGGGGGACCAAGAGACCCAGTACTTC,CASPRGDQETQYF
TRBJ1-6,TRBV4-1,.,.,TGCGCCAGCAGCCAAGCCGTACGGAGCTCCTATAATTCACCCCTCCACTTT,CASSQAVRSSYNSPLHF
TRBJ2-1,TRBV2,.,TRBD2,TGTGCCAGCAGTGGGACTAGGTATGGTGAGCAGTTCTTC,CASSGTRYGEQFF
TRBJ2-7,TRBV10-3,.,TRBD1,TGTGCCATCAAGTCGGGACAGAGCTCCTACGAGCAGTACTTC,CAIKSGQSSYEQYF
TRBJ1-2,TRBV11-2,.,TRBD1,TGTGCCAGCAGCTTGGCAGGGGGCAATGGCTACACCTTC,CASSLAGGNGYTF
TRBJ1-4,TRBV25-1,.,.,TGTGCCAGCAGTGAACAGACAGCAACTAATGAAAAACTGTTTTTT,CASSEQTATNEKLFF
TRBJ1-6,TRBV6-5,.,.,TGTGCCAGCAGTTTTCAGGGTAATTCCCCCCTCCACTTT,CASSFQGNSPLHF
TRBJ2-1,TRBV4-2,.,TRBD1,TGTGCCAGCAGCCAAGGGACAGGGGGTATCGATGAGCAGTTCTTC,CASSQGTGGIDEQFF
TRBJ1-2,TRBV7-2,.,TRBD1,TGTGCCAGCAGCTTAGGGTCAGGGGGCTTCTATGGCTACACCTTC,CASSLGSGGFYGYTF
TRBJ1-2,TRBV7-9,.,.,TGTGCCAGCAGCTTAAAGGGGTATAACTATGGCTACACCTTC,CASSLKGYNYGYTF
TRBJ2-3,TRBV29-1,.,.,TGCAGCGTTGAACGGACTTGGAACGCAGATACGCAGTATTTT,CSVERTWNADTQYF
TRBJ2-3,TRBV6-1,.,TRBD2,TGTGCCAGCAGTGCGACGGCTAGCGGGGGGAGGGCAGATACGCAGTATTTT,CASSATASGGRADTQYF
TRBJ2-2,TRBV4-3,.,TRBD1,TGCGCCAGCAGCCAAGGCGAACAGGGGGACGACACCGGGGAGCTGTTTTTT,CASSQGEQGDDTGELFF
TRBJ2-3,TRBV27,few,TRBD1,TGTGCCAGCATCGACAGGGCGACAGATACGCAGTATTTT,CASIDRATDTQYF
TRBJ2-7,TRBV15,once,.,TGTGCCACCAGCAGATTACCGCAGGGCTCCTACGAGCAGTACTTC,CATSRLPQGSYEQYF
TRBJ2-1,TRBV7-2,.,TRBD2,TGTGCCAGCACCTTGGGACTAGCGGAGAATGAGCAGTTCTTC,CASTLGLAENEQFF
TRBJ1-4,TRBV4-1,.,.,TGCGCCAGCAGCCCGGCGGAGGAAAAACTGTTTTTT,CASSPAEEKLFF
TRBJ2-2,TRBV19,.,TRBD2,TGTGCCACCAACCGCGGGGGGGCGGTCACCGGGGAGCTGTTTTTT,CATNRGGAVTGELFF
TRBJ2-5,TRBV6-5,few,TRBD1,TGTGCCAGCAGCGAATGGGACAGGGCGGAGACCCAGTACTTC,CASSEWDRAETQYF